The 27 T cell receptor beta chains below come from one sample, sequenced in a study of radiation and T cells in renal cell carcinoma. Time point: baseline pretreatment blood. Treatment given: 15 Gy SBRT to primary tumor, nephrectomy 4 weeks later. Sequenced by immunoSEQ multiplex PCR; TCRdb stores in-frame clones only, minus some. The sample contains 95,000 or so clones, about 86% of which appear only once. Material: blood, obtained from a patient whose treatment included radiotherapy and nephrectomy. The receptors were gathered from a man aged 45-65 years with renal cell carcinoma.

This clone was observed once. The J gene is TRBJ1-1, the V gene TRBV10-3, with a tentative D call TRBD1 (6 bases). Trimming shortened V by 5 bases and J by 4 bases, and 11 bases separated the two germline ends. This CDR3 contains 13 residues. Germline V gene sequence: CDR1 ENHRY, CDR2 SYGVKD. CDR3 sequence reads: CAISLQGVTEAFF. In DNA form, the CDR3 reads TGTGCCATCAGTCTACAGGGAGTCACTGAAGCTTTCTTT.

This clone was observed once. The chain combines TRBV7-2 with TRBJ1-2; D is undetermined. Per germline, CDR1 SGHTA and CDR2 FQGNSA. The CDR3 totals 13 residues. Between the trimmed V and J ends, which lost 6 bases and 2 bases, there was a span of 10 bases. This CDR3 is CASRHQPNYGYTF. The CDR3 region has the DNA TGTGCCAGCAGACATCAGCCGAACTATGGCTACACCTTC. Full variable domain (outside the CDR3, taken from reference TRBV7-2 and TRBJ1-2): GAGVSQSPSNKVTEKGKDVELRCDPISGHTALYWYRQSLGQGLEFLIYFQGNSAPDKSGLPSDRFSAERTGGSVSTLTIQRTQQEDSAVYLCASRHQPNYGYTFGSGTRLTVV.

The rearrangement links TRBV7-9 to TRBJ2-1, with D hard to call. Germline V gene sequence: CDR1 SEHNR, CDR2 FQNEAQ (reference sequence). This CDR3 is built from 12 residues. The germline V and J ends were trimmed by 4 bases and 5 bases, with 6 bases remaining between them. In DNA form, the CDR3 reads TGTGCCAGCAGCTCCCGGGACAATGAGCAGTTCTTC. This gives the protein CASSSRDNEQFF.

The chain carries TRBV4-1 and TRBJ2-1; no reliable D call. The CDR3 consists of 14 residues. Trimming stripped 5 bases from V and 6 bases from J, with 14 bases between. The germline V gene has CDR1 MGHRA and CDR2 YSYEKL. The CDR3 reads CASSGSDFSNEQFF. CDR3 DNA: TGCGCCAGCAGCGGAAGTGACTTCTCCAATGAGCAGTTCTTC.

The V gene is TRBV6-5, the J gene TRBJ1-3; no clear D. The CDR3 contains 11 residues. Trimming left V 5 bases short and J 8 bases short, with 7 bases between. Germline V CDR1 and CDR2: MNHEY, SVGAGI. The CDR3 protein is CASSPQDTIYF. CDR3 nucleotides: TGTGCCAGCAGTCCCCAGGACACCATATATTTT.

The V gene is TRBV6-5, the J gene TRBJ1-5, with D possibly matching TRBD1 (5 bases). V lost 6 bases and J 6 bases, leaving 15 bases between the germline ends. This CDR3 has 14 amino acids. CDR1 is MNHEY and CDR2 is SVGAGI in the germline V gene. CDR3 residues: CASSPKGPSQPQHF. CDR3 in DNA: TGTGCCAGCAGCCCGAAGGGGCCGAGTCAGCCCCAGCATTTT.

V is TRBV9 and J is TRBJ1-1; unclear D gene. The CDR3 is made up of 13 amino acids. Germline CDR1 and CDR2: SGDLS and YYNGEE. Trimming left V 4 bases short and J 7 bases short, with 14 bases between. CDR3 protein: CASSSERQLEAFF. The CDR3 bases are TGTGCCAGCAGCTCAGAAAGGCAGCTTGAAGCTTTCTTT.

The chain joins TRBV19 to TRBJ2-3; either TRBD1 or TRBD2 may fit D (5 bases each). CDR1 and CDR2 from the germline V gene are LNHDA and SQIVND (reference sequence). V dropped 3 bases and J dropped 4 bases, with 14 bases sitting between them. The CDR3 runs to 15 residues. CDR3 amino acids: CASSIGAGNADTQYF. The CDR3 coding sequence is TGTGCCAGTAGTATCGGGGCAGGGAATGCAGATACGCAGTATTTT.

The rearrangement links TRBV18 to TRBJ1-1, with a tentative D call TRBD1 (5 bases). V lost 5 bases and J 5 bases, leaving 12 bases between the germline ends. This CDR3 is 13 amino acids long. Per germline, CDR1 KGHSH and CDR2 LQKENI. The CDR3 DNA reads as TGTGCCAGCTCAGATGACGGGGGAACTGAAGCTTTCTTT. Its translation: CASSDDGGTEAFF. The whole variable domain, remainder taken from reference TRBV18 and TRBJ1-1, is NAGVMQNPRHLVRRRGQEARLRCSPMKGHSHVYWYRQLPEEGLKFMVYLQKENIIDESGMPKERFSAEFPKEGPSILRIQQVVRGDSAAYFCASSDDGGTEAFFGQGTRLTVV.

The V and J genes are TRBV5-8 and TRBJ2-7, with 11 bases that match TRBD1. V shed 4 bases and J 2 bases; nucleotides not matched to a gene: 5. Germline assignment: CDR1 SGHTS and CDR2 YDEGEE. The CDR3 consists of 15 residues. CDR3 in amino acids: CASSRMGQGAYEQYF. CDR3 nucleotide sequence: TGTGCCAGCAGCCGAATGGGACAGGGGGCCTACGAGCAGTACTTC.

V gene TRBV30 combines with J gene TRBJ2-7, with D possibly being TRBD1 (7 bases). This CDR3 spans 12 amino acids. Germline V lookup: CDR1 GTSNPN, CDR2 SVGIG (reference sequence). The V end lost 4 bases, the J end lost 7 bases, and 14 bases lay between the germline ends. This CDR3 is CAWTGQEGEQYF. The CDR3 coding sequence is TGTGCCTGGACTGGACAGGAGGGAGAGCAGTACTTC.

The chain uses TRBV5-4 and TRBJ2-3; no clear D gene. V dropped 3 bases and J dropped 3 bases, with 11 bases sitting between them. The CDR3 extends over 14 amino acids. The germline gives CDR1 SGHNT, CDR2 YYREEE (reference sequence). CDR3 in amino acids: CASSSSEVTDTQYF. As DNA, the CDR3 is TGTGCCAGCAGCTCGAGCGAAGTTACAGATACGCAGTATTTT.

The chain employs TRBV2 and TRBJ2-1, with 10 positions matching TRBD2. The CDR3 spans 16 residues. Germline V gene data show CDR1 as SNHLY and CDR2 as FYNNEI. Germline trimming cut 7 bases from V and 0 bases from J; bases unmatched to any gene: 6. CDR3 DNA sequence: TGTGCCAGCACCGACTGGACTAGCGGCTCCTACAATGAGCAGTTCTTC. Translated, it gives CASTDWTSGSYNEQFF.

This chain links TRBV28 with TRBJ2-1, with 13 bases matching TRBD2. Germline V gene data show CDR1 as MDHEN and CDR2 as SYDVKM. The CDR3 contains 19 residues. V dropped 5 bases and J dropped 1; count of bases not matched to a gene: 11. The CDR3, as DNA: TGTGCCAGCAGTCTCGGACTAGCGGGAGTCGGGTCGTCCTACAATGAGCAGTTCTTC. Protein sequence: CASSLGLAGVGSSYNEQFF. Together with reference TRBV28 and TRBJ2-1, the CDR3 gives the full variable domain: DVKVTQSSRYLVKRTGEKVFLECVQDMDHENMFWYRQDPGLGLRLIYFSYDVKMKEKGDIPEGYSVSREKKERFSLILESASTNQTSMYLCASSLGLAGVGSSYNEQFFGPGTRLTVL.

The CDR3, as DNA: TGTGCCTGGAGTGTACTGGAAGATACGCAGTATTTT. This codes for CAWSVLEDTQYF. The chain combines TRBV30 with TRBJ2-3; D unresolved. Per the germline V gene, CDR1 is GTSNPN and CDR2 is SVGIG (reference sequence). V lost 0 bases, J lost 5 bases, and 6 bases lay in between. CDR3 length: 12 amino acids. The full variable domain, rest sourced from reference TRBV30 and TRBJ2-3, is SQTIHQWPATLVQPVGSPLSLECTVEGTSNPNLYWYRQAAGRGLQLLFYSVGIGQISSEVPQNLSASRPQDRQFILSSKKLLLSDSGFYLCAWSVLEDTQYFGPGTRLTVL.

V is TRBV11-1 and J is TRBJ2-7, with TRBD2 as a possible D gene (5 bases). This CDR3 region has 13 residues. Germline V gives CDR1 SGHAT, CDR2 FQDESV (reference sequence). V lost 0 bases and J lost 4, with 7 bases in between. The CDR3 nucleotides read TGTGCCAGCAGCTTAGCGGGAGCTTACGAGCAGTACTTC. Its protein is CASSLAGAYEQYF.

The chain has TRBV10-3 and TRBJ2-3; D might be TRBD2 (5 bases). V was pared by 6 bases and J by 0 bases, with 7 bases between. Germline V gene sequence: CDR1 ENHRY, CDR2 SYGVKD. The CDR3 covers 13 residues. This CDR3 is CAIRGESTDTQYF. For the CDR3, the DNA is TGTGCCATCAGGGGAGAAAGCACAGATACGCAGTATTTT.

This sequence joins TRBV10-3 and TRBJ2-7, with 9 bases lining up with TRBD2. The CDR3 spans 17 residues. Losses at the gene ends were 6 bases for V and 5 bases for J; bases not matched to a gene: 17. The germline gives CDR1 ENHRY, CDR2 SYGVKD. CDR3 nucleotides: TGTGCCATCAGAGACACTACCCTTAGCGGGAGTCTCCACGAGCAGTACTTC. It translates to CAIRDTTLSGSLHEQYF.

V gene TRBV5-4 combines with J gene TRBJ1-2; TRBD1 aligns across 7 bases. The length of the CDR3 is 14 residues. J gave up 6 bases and V 4 bases, and 9 bases lay outside the gene matches. The germline V gene encodes CDR1 SGHNT and CDR2 YYREEE (reference sequence). CDR3 sequence (DNA): TGTGCCAGCAGCCCACAGGGGACACGAAATGGCTACACCTTC. Amino acids: CASSPQGTRNGYTF.

CDR3 nucleotide sequence: TGCGCCAGCAGCTTCGACGCTAACTATGGCTACACCTTC. Its protein is CASSFDANYGYTF. The V and J genes are TRBV5-1 and TRBJ1-2; D not certain. The CDR3 is 13 amino acids. Trimming stripped 2 bases from V and 0 bases from J, with 5 bases between. Germline CDR1 and CDR2: SGHRS and YFSETQ. Based on the CDR3 plus reference TRBV5-1 and TRBJ1-2, the full variable domain is KAGVTQTPRYLIKTRGQQVTLSCSPISGHRSVSWYQQTPGQGLQFLFEYFSETQRNKGNFPGRFSGRQFSNSRSEMNVSTLELGDSALYLCASSFDANYGYTFGSGTRLTVV.

This clone was counted a few times. The chain employs TRBV2 and TRBJ1-1; possibly TRBD1 for D (5 bases). The germline CDR1 and CDR2 sequences are SNHLY and FYNNEI. The CDR3 covers 12 residues. Trimming pared 7 bases from V and 4 bases from J, leaving 10 bases between. The CDR3 coding sequence is TGTGCCAGCAATCAGGGTATCACTGAAGCTTTCTTT. Amino acids: CASNQGITEAFF.

The chain has TRBV27 and TRBJ1-1; TRBD1 aligns across 7 bases. This CDR3 is built from 13 residues. Germline lookup yields CDR1 MNHEY and CDR2 SMNVEV (reference sequence). Losses at the gene ends were 3 bases for V and 4 bases for J; bases not matched to a gene: 2. The CDR3 here is CASSFRGTTEAFF. For the CDR3, the DNA is TGTGCCAGCAGTTTCAGGGGGACCACTGAAGCTTTCTTT.

Concerning this clone itself: The junction shows a germline mismatch at one end, possibly a read error. The chain has TRBV7-7 and TRBJ2-5; maybe TRBD2 (5 bases). The CDR3 sequence is 13 residues long. Germline CDR1 is SSHAT and CDR2 is FNYEAQ (reference sequence). The DNA of the CDR3 is TGTGCTAGCAGCCAGGAAGCGGAGGCCCCAAAGTACTTC. Residues: CASSQEAEAPKYF.

This clone was seen more than once but under ten times. The chain recombines TRBV10-3 with TRBJ1-5; no clear D gene. CDR3 size: 15 residues. V was cut by 0 bases and J by 11 bases, with 17 bases left in between. The V gene's germline CDR1 is ENHRY and CDR2 SYGVKD. In DNA form, the CDR3 reads TGTGCCATCAGTGAGTCGAGGCAGAGCGGATCGGCCCAGCATTTT. As protein: CAISESRQSGSAQHF.

The chain has TRBV27 and TRBJ2-7; D perhaps matches TRBD1 (5 bases). The CDR3 covers 14 residues. Germline V gives CDR1 MNHEY, CDR2 SMNVEV (reference sequence). Trimming took off 4 bases at V and 2 bases at J, with 12 bases between the two ends. For the CDR3, the DNA is TGTGCCAGCAGTTATCTTCAGGGCGCCTACGAGCAGTACTTC. It is translated as CASSYLQGAYEQYF.

V and J are TRBV30 and TRBJ1-2, with D maybe TRBD1 (5 bases). Germline V gives CDR1 GTSNPN, CDR2 SVGIG (reference sequence). CDR3 length: 15 amino acids. The ends were cut back, 3 bases at V and 4 bases at J, with 18 bases in the middle. The CDR3 DNA reads TGTGCCTGGAGCGGGACTAGGGAGGGGATCTATGGCTACACCTTC. This codes for CAWSGTREGIYGYTF.

This chain uses TRBV6-4 with TRBJ2-1; 10 bases map to TRBD2. Germline assignment: CDR1 MRHNA and CDR2 SNTAGT. V lost 3 bases to trimming and J lost 4 bases; unmatched junction nucleotides: 0. CDR3 length: 14 amino acids. The DNA of the CDR3 is TGTGCCAGCAGTGAAGCGGGGGGGTACAATGAGCAGTTCTTC. It yields the protein CASSEAGGYNEQFF.